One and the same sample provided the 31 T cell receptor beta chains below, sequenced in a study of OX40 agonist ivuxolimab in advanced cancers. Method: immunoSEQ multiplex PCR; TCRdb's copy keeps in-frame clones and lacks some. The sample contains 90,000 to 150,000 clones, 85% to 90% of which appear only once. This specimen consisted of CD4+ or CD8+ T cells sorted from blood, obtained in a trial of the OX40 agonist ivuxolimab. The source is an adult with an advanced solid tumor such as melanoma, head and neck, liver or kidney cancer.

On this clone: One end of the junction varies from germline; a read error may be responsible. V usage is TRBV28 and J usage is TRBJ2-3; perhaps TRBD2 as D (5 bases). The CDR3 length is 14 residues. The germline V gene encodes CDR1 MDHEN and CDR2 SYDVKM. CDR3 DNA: TGTGCCAGCAGCTTATTACCGGCGGGCAATACGCAGTATTTT. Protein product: CASSLLPAGNTQYF.

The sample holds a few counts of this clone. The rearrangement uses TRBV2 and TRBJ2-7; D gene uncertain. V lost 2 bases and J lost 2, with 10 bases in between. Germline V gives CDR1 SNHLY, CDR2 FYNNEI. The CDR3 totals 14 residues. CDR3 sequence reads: CASSELIKTYEQYF. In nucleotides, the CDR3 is TGTGCCAGCAGTGAACTTATCAAAACCTACGAGCAGTACTTC.

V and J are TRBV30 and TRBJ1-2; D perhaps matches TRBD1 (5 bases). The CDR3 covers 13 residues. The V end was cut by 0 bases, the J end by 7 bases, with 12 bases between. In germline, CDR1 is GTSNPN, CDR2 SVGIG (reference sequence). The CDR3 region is CAWSVQQALGYTF. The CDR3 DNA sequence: TGTGCCTGGAGTGTACAACAGGCCCTTGGCTACACCTTC.

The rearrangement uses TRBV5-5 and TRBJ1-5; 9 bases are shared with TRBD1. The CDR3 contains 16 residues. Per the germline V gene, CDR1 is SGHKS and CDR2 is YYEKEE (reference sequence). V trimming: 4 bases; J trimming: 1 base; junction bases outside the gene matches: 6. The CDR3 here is CASSPLGTGSNQPQHF. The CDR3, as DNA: TGTGCCAGCAGCCCCCTCGGGACAGGGAGCAATCAGCCCCAGCATTTT.

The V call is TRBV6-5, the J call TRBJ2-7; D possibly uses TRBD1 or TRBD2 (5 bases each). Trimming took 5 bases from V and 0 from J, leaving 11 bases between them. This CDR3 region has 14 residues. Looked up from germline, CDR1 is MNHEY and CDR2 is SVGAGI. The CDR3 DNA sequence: TGTGCCAGCAGTCGGGACGAAATCTCCTACGAGCAGTACTTC. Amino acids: CASSRDEISYEQYF.

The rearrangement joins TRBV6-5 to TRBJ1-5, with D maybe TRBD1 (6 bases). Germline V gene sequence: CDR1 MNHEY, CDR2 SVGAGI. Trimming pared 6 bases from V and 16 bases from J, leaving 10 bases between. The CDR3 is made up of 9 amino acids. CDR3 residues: CASSPGQHF. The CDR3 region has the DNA TGTGCCAGCAGCCCGGGACAACATTTT.

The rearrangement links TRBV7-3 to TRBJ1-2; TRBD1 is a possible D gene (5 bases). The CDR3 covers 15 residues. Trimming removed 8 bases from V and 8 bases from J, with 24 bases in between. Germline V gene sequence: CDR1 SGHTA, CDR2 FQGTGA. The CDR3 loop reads CASASAGGRVEGYTF. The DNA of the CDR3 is TGTGCCAGCGCCTCAGCAGGTGGCAGGGTCGAAGGCTACACCTTC.

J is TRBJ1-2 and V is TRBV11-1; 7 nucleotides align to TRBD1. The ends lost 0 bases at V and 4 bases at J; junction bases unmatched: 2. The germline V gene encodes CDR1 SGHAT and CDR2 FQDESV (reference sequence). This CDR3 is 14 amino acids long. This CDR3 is CASSLATGPYGYTF. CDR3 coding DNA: TGTGCCAGCAGCTTAGCGACAGGGCCCTATGGCTACACCTTC.

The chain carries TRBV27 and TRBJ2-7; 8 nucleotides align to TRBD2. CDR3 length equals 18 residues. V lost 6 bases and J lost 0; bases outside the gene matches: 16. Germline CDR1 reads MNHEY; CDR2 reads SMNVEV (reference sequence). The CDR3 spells CASSSTPGLGFSSYEQYF. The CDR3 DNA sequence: TGTGCCAGCAGCAGCACTCCGGGACTAGGCTTCAGCTCCTACGAGCAGTACTTC.

CDR3 residues: CASSSSDRVETQYF. CDR3 bases: TGTGCCAGCAGTTCCTCTGACAGGGTGGAGACCCAGTACTTC. V usage is TRBV27 and J usage is TRBJ2-5; 7 positions match TRBD1. Germline loops: CDR1 MNHEY, CDR2 SMNVEV (reference sequence). The CDR3 extends over 14 amino acids. The junction had 7 bases not matched to a gene; V was cut back by 4 bases and J by 5 bases.

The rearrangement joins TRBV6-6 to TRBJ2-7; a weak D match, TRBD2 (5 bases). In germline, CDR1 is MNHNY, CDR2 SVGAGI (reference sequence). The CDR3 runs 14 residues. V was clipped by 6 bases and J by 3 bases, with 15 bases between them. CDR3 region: CASRGSQSGYEQYF. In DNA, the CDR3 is TGTGCCAGCAGGGGGAGTCAGTCAGGCTACGAGCAGTACTTC.

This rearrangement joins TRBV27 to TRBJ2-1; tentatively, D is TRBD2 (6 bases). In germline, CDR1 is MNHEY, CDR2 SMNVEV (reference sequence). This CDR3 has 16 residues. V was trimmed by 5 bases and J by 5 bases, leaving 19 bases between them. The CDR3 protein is CASSGWDSIRDNEQFF. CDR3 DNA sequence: TGTGCCAGCAGTGGGTGGGACTCCATAAGGGACAATGAGCAGTTCTTC.

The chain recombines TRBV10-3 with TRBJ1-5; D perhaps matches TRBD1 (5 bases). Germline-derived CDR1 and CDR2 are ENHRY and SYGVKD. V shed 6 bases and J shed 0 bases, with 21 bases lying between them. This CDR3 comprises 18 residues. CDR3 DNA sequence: TGTGCCATCAGCCCTGGGACCGACGGGAGGGCTAGCAATCAGCCCCAGCATTTT. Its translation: CAISPGTDGRASNQPQHF.

The CDR3 protein is CASTSSSYEQYF. Here the CDR3 DNA reads TGTGCCAGCACCTCAAGCTCCTACGAGCAGTACTTC. This rearrangement joins TRBV28 to TRBJ2-7; D gene unclear. CDR3 length equals 12 residues. With 7 bases removed from V and 0 bases from J, the gap between germline ends came to 7 bases. CDR1 and CDR2 from the germline V gene are MDHEN and SYDVKM.

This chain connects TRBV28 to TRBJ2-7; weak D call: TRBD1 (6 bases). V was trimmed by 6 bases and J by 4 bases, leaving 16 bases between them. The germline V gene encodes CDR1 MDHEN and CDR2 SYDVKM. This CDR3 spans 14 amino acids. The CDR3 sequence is CASRTQGIVYEQYF. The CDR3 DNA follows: TGTGCCAGCAGAACCCAGGGGATCGTTTACGAGCAGTACTTC.

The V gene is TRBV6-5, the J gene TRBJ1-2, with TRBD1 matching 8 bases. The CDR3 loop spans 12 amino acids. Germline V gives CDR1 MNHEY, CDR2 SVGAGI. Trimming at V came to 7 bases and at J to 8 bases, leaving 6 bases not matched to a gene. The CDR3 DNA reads TGTGCCAGCACTGGACAGGGAGGAGGCTACACCTTC. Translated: CASTGQGGGYTF.

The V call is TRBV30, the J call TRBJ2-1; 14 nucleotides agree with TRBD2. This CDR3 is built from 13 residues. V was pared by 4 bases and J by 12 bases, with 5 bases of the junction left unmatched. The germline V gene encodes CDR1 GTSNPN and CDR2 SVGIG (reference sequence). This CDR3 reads CAWTRGLAGGQFF. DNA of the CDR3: TGTGCCTGGACCCGAGGACTAGCGGGGGGGCAGTTCTTC.

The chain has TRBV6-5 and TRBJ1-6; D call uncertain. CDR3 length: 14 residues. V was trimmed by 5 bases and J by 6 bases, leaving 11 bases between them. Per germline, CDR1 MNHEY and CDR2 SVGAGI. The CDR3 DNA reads TGTGCCAGCAGTCGGACGGGAACTAATTCACCCCTCCACTTT. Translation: CASSRTGTNSPLHF.

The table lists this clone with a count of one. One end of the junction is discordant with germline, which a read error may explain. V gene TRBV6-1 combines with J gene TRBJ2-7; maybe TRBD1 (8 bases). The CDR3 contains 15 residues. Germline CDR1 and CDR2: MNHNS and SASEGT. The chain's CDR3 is CASREDRGGGSEQYF. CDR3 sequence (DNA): TGTGCCAGCAGAGAAGACAGGGGAGGGGGTAGCGAGCAGTACTTC.

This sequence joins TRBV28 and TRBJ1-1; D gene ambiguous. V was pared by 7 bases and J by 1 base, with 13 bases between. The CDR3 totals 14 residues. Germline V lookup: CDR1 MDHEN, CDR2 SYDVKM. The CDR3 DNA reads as TGTGCCAGCAAAACTGGCACGACGAACACTGAAGCTTTCTTT. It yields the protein CASKTGTTNTEAFF.

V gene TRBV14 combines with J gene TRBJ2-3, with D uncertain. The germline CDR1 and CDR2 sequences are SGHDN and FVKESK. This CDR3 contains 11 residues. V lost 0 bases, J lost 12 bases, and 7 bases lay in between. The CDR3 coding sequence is TGTGCCAGCAGCCAAGAATCGTCCCAGTATTTT. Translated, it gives CASSQESSQYF.

Written as DNA, the CDR3 is TGTGCCAGCAGCTTAGGACGGGGGGCAGGCACAGATACGCAGTATTTT. Translation gives CASSLGRGAGTDTQYF. The rearrangement uses TRBV7-9 and TRBJ2-3; a possible D gene is TRBD2 (7 bases). This CDR3 region has 16 residues. Germline CDR1 is SEHNR and CDR2 is FQNEAQ (reference sequence). V gave up 1 base and J gave up 1 base, with 12 bases separating them.

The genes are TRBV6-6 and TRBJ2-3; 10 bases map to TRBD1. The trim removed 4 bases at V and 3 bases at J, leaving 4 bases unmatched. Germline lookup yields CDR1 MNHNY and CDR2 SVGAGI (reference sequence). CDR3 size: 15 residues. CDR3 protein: CASSSKDRGTDTQYF. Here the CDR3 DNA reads TGTGCCAGCAGTTCCAAGGACAGGGGGACAGATACGCAGTATTTT.

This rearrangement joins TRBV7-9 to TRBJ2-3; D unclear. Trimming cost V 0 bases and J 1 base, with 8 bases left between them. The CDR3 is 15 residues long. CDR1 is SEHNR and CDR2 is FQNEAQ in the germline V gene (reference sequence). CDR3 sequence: CASSLAIAGTDTQYF. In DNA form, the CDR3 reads TGTGCCAGCAGCTTAGCGATAGCTGGCACAGATACGCAGTATTTT.

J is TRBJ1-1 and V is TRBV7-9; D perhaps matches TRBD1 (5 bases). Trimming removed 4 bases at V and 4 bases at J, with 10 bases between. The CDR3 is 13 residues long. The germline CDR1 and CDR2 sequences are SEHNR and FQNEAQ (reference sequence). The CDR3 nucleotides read TGTGCCAGCAGCTCAGGGTGGGGCACTGAAGCTTTCTTT. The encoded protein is CASSSGWGTEAFF.

The CDR3 DNA is TGTGCCAGCAGCATGTCCAGGGCTAGCACAGATACGCAGTATTTT. Translation gives CASSMSRASTDTQYF. The V and J genes are TRBV7-9 and TRBJ2-3; TRBD1 is a possible D gene (5 bases). The CDR3 is 15 amino acids. Germline V gene data show CDR1 as SEHNR and CDR2 as FQNEAQ (reference sequence). V was pared by 5 bases and J by 0 bases, with 12 bases between.

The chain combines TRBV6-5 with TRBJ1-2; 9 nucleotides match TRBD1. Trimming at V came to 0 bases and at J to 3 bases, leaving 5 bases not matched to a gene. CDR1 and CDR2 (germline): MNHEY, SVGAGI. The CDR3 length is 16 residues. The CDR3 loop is CASSYSGTGQYYGYTF. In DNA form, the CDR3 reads TGTGCCAGCAGTTACTCCGGGACAGGGCAATACTATGGCTACACCTTC.

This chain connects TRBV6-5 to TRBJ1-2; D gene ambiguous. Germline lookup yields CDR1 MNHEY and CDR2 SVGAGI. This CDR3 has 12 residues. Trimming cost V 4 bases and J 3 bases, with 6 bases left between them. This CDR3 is CASSSPDYGYTF. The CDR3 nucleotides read TGTGCCAGCAGTTCCCCGGACTATGGCTACACCTTC.

CDR3 DNA sequence: TGTGCCAGTACCTCATCGGCGTCAGGGGAGCACACCATATATTTT. Its protein product is CASTSSASGEHTIYF. The chain links TRBV19 to TRBJ1-3; D is perhaps TRBD1 (6 bases). Looked up from germline, CDR1 is LNHDA and CDR2 is SQIVND (reference sequence). This CDR3 has 15 amino acids. The V gene lost 7 bases and the J gene lost 8 bases, with 21 bases spanning the gap.

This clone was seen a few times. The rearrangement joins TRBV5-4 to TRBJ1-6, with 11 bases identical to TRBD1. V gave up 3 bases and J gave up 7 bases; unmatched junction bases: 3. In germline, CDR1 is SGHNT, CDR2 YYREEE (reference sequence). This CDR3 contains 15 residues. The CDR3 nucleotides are TGTGCCAGCAGCTCCCGGGACAGGGGGAATTCACCCCTCCACTTT. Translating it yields CASSSRDRGNSPLHF.

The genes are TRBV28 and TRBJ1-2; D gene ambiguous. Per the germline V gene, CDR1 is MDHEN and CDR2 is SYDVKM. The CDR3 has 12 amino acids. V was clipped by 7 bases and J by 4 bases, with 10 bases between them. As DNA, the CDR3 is TGTGCCAGCAATCCTAACAGCTATGGCTACACCTTC. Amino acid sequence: CASNPNSYGYTF.